These 15 T cell receptor beta chains were all obtained from the same sample, sequenced in a study of shared clonotypes between healthy human individuals (dated by TCRdb to about 2020). CD8 naive samples were CD45RO-negative cells positively selected for CCR7, giving a CD45RA+CCR7+ population that excluded TemRA cells. Preparation of the library involved the immunoSEQ multiplex PCR assay. TCRdb stores this immuneACCESS table with in-frame sequences only. Part of the clones is absent; in the studies checked, under half of the shortfall reflects unresolved V genes, and no reason is known for the rest. The sample data list about 820,000 clones, and roughly 92% of these were observed just once. The leading ten clones occupy around 24% of the sample. Sequenced: naive CD8+ T cells sorted from blood. The cell subset or site label of this sample denotes: CD45RA+CCR7+. These TCRs come from a man aged 25 to 40 in good health.

The CDR3 sequence is CASSPPEGPSYEQYF. DNA of the CDR3: TGTGCCAGTAGTCCCCCAGAGGGACCCTCCTACGAGCAGTACTTC. The J gene is TRBJ2-7, the V gene TRBV19, with D perhaps TRBD1 or TRBD2 (5 bases each). CDR1 and CDR2 (germline): LNHDA, SQIVND (reference sequence). V was cut by 5 bases and J by 0 bases, with 14 bases left in between. This CDR3 is 15 amino acids long.

V and J are TRBV7-9 and TRBJ2-3; a weak D match, TRBD2 (7 bases). CDR3 length: 15 residues. The germline V gene has CDR1 SEHNR and CDR2 FQNEAQ (reference sequence). V was trimmed by 1 base and J by 5 bases, leaving 13 bases between them. This CDR3 is CASSLVGGGKDTQYF. The CDR3, as DNA: TGTGCCAGCAGCTTAGTGGGCGGGGGCAAAGATACGCAGTATTTT.

This chain uses TRBV7-6 with TRBJ2-2; D not certain. V was pared by 4 bases and J by 8 bases, with 20 bases between. Germline V lookup: CDR1 SGHVS, CDR2 FNYEAQ. This CDR3 is built from 16 residues. In DNA form, the CDR3 reads TGTGCCAGCAGCTCCCCAGGACGGTCGAAATGGGGGGAGCTGTTTTTT. This encodes CASSSPGRSKWGELFF.

As regards this clone: The identical CDR3 is also encoded by other nucleotide sequences in the sample. The chain employs TRBV10-2 and TRBJ2-1; 12 bases fit TRBD2. Germline-derived CDR1 and CDR2 are WSHSY and SAAADI. The CDR3 spans 15 residues. V lost 2 bases and J lost 4; bases outside the gene matches: 0. CDR3: CASSEGLAGYNEQFF. As DNA, the CDR3 is TGCGCCAGCAGTGAGGGACTAGCGGGGTACAATGAGCAGTTCTTC.

CDR3 sequence reads: CSVEGSVSSYNEQFF. The CDR3 bases are TGCAGCGTTGAGGGTAGCGTTAGCTCCTACAATGAGCAGTTCTTC. The chain carries TRBV29-1 and TRBJ2-1; tentatively, D is TRBD2 (5 bases). The germline V gene encodes CDR1 SQVTM and CDR2 ANQGSEA. V lost 3 bases, J lost 0 bases, and 12 bases lay in between. The CDR3 contains 15 residues.

J is TRBJ1-3 and V is TRBV13; the D gene is possibly TRBD1 (5 bases). V was trimmed by 6 bases and J by 0 bases, leaving 15 bases between them. Germline assignment: CDR1 PRHDT and CDR2 FYEKMQ (reference sequence). The CDR3 has 16 amino acids. The DNA for the CDR3 is TGTGCCAGCAGTCTAGCTGGGACTTACTCTGGAAACACCATATATTTT. Residues: CASSLAGTYSGNTIYF.

The CDR3 bases are TGTGCCAGCAGCTCGGGACAGGACAATGAGCAGTTCTTC. Translated, it gives CASSSGQDNEQFF. The V call is TRBV11-2, the J call TRBJ2-1, with 8 nucleotides matching TRBD1. Per germline, CDR1 SGHAT and CDR2 FQNNGV. Germline trimming cut 4 bases from V and 5 bases from J; bases unmatched to any gene: 1. This CDR3 region has 13 residues.

The chain combines TRBV7-9 with TRBJ2-2; 9 bases match TRBD1. The J segment lost 1 base and the V segment lost 4 bases, leaving 4 bases of the junction unmatched. The CDR3 has 16 amino acids. CDR1 is SEHNR, CDR2 FQNEAQ, per germline (reference sequence). This CDR3 reads CASSSRTGVNTGELFF. The DNA for the CDR3 is TGTGCCAGCAGCTCAAGGACAGGGGTGAACACCGGGGAGCTGTTTTTT. Together with reference TRBV7-9 and TRBJ2-2, the CDR3 gives the full variable domain: DTGVSQNPRHKITKRGQNVTFRCDPISEHNRLYWYRQTLGQGPEFLTYFQNEAQLEKSRLLSDRFSAERPKGSFSTLEIQRTEQGDSAMYLCASSSRTGVNTGELFFGEGSRLTVL.

This sequence joins TRBV29-1 and TRBJ2-7; 9 nucleotides align to TRBD2. Per germline, CDR1 SQVTM and CDR2 ANQGSEA. The J segment lost 0 bases and the V segment lost 0 bases, leaving 15 bases of the junction unmatched. The CDR3 is 19 residues long. The CDR3 sequence: CSVEDPFDGGRDSSYEQYF. CDR3 nucleotide sequence: TGCAGCGTTGAAGATCCTTTTGATGGCGGGAGGGACTCCTCCTACGAGCAGTACTTC.

This chain joins TRBV27 and TRBJ2-7; 10 bases match TRBD2. The germline CDR1 and CDR2 sequences are MNHEY and SMNVEV (reference sequence). This CDR3 has 15 residues. The junction had 5 bases not matched to a gene; V was cut back by 6 bases and J by 0 bases. CDR3 sequence: CASRGAGGVSYEQYF. CDR3 DNA: TGTGCCAGCAGAGGAGCGGGAGGGGTCTCCTACGAGCAGTACTTC.

Comment on this clone: The sample carries other DNA sequences with the same CDR3. V is TRBV9 and J is TRBJ2-7, with 11 bases fitting TRBD2. The ends lost 0 bases at V and 1 base at J; junction bases unmatched: 0. The CDR3 has 15 amino acids. Germline V gene lookup returns CDR1 SGDLS and CDR2 YYNGEE. CDR3 sequence (DNA): TGTGCCAGCAGCGTAGGGACTAGCGGGTCCTACGAGCAGTACTTC. Translating gives CASSVGTSGSYEQYF.

The rearrangement links TRBV27 to TRBJ2-2; TRBD1 matches at 8 bases. The germline V gene encodes CDR1 MNHEY and CDR2 SMNVEV (reference sequence). CDR3 size: 13 residues. Losses at the gene ends were 6 bases for V and 5 bases for J; bases not matched to a gene: 2. In DNA form, the CDR3 reads TGTGCCAGCAGAACAGGGGGGACCGGGGAGCTGTTTTTT. This encodes CASRTGGTGELFF.

The chain uses TRBV10-3 and TRBJ2-1; D is undetermined. The CDR3 is 16 amino acids. V shed 0 bases and J shed 4 bases, with 13 bases lying between them. Germline V CDR1 and CDR2: ENHRY, SYGVKD. CDR3 sequence reads: CAISESIRELYNEQFF. The CDR3 DNA reads TGTGCCATCAGTGAGTCGATTAGGGAACTATACAATGAGCAGTTCTTC.

V gene TRBV27 combines with J gene TRBJ2-1; TRBD1 matches at 7 bases. Germline lookup yields CDR1 MNHEY and CDR2 SMNVEV (reference sequence). This CDR3 is 15 amino acids long. V lost 3 bases and J lost 3; bases outside the gene matches: 5. In DNA, the CDR3 is TGTGCCAGCAGTTTTGGGGGACAGCTCTACAATGAGCAGTTCTTC. The encoded protein is CASSFGGQLYNEQFF.

J is TRBJ2-7 and V is TRBV11-2, with D unclear. The V end was cut by 5 bases, the J end by 3 bases, with 20 bases between. The germline V gene has CDR1 SGHAT and CDR2 FQNNGV. The CDR3 has 16 residues. DNA of the CDR3: TGTGCCAGCAGCCCCCAAGTGCCGTCTAGACTCTACGAGCAGTACTTC. It encodes CASSPQVPSRLYEQYF.